The 32 T cell receptor beta chains given below trace back to one sample, sequenced in a study of cytomegalovirus exposure and HLA in healthy donors. PCR primers comprised 60 Vbeta and 13 Jbeta primers. Repertoires were generated with immunoSEQ multiplex PCR, while TCRdb's copy carries only in-frame clones and drops some. The sample consists of under 150,000 clones, approximately 80% of them appearing once. The specimen sequenced was PBMCs. These receptors were collected from a woman aged 25 to 39 in good health and CMV-seronegative.

J is TRBJ1-1 and V is TRBV11-2; D uncertain. The germline V gene has CDR1 SGHAT and CDR2 FQNNGV. Trimming took off 4 bases at V and 6 bases at J, with 12 bases between the two ends. This CDR3 has 13 residues. The CDR3 DNA reads as TGTGCCAGCAGCTACCCAGGTGGCCCTGAAGCTTTCTTT. Translated: CASSYPGGPEAFF.

The chain recombines TRBV5-1 with TRBJ2-7; 8 nucleotides align to TRBD1. After removal of 0 bases from V and 9 bases from J, the junction contained 5 bases not matched to a gene. Germline V gene data show CDR1 as SGHRS and CDR2 as YFSETQ. The CDR3 has 13 amino acids. CDR3 DNA sequence: TGCGCCAGCAGCTTGGCAGGACAGGGAGGGCAGTACTTC. Encoded protein: CASSLAGQGGQYF. Variable domain in full (rest from reference TRBV5-1 and TRBJ2-7): KAGVTQTPRYLIKTRGQQVTLSCSPISGHRSVSWYQQTPGQGLQFLFEYFSETQRNKGNFPGRFSGRQFSNSRSEMNVSTLELGDSALYLCASSLAGQGGQYFGPGTRLTVT.

CDR3 in DNA: TGCGCCAGCAGCTTGGGGCAGGGGGTAGTAAACACTGAAGCTTTCTTT. It codes for CASSLGQGVVNTEAFF. The chain uses TRBV5-1 and TRBJ1-1; 7 nucleotides align to TRBD1. This CDR3 is built from 16 residues. Per the germline V gene, CDR1 is SGHRS and CDR2 is YFSETQ. V was clipped by 0 bases and J by 2 bases; unmatched bases: 7.

This clone came up once. J is TRBJ1-2 and V is TRBV28, with D unclear. V was shortened by 5 bases and J by 0 bases, with 10 bases between the two germline ends. In germline, CDR1 is MDHEN, CDR2 SYDVKM. The CDR3 loop spans 14 amino acids. The CDR3 bases are TGTGCCAGCAGTCCTACTCCTACTAACTATGGCTACACCTTC. This gives the protein CASSPTPTNYGYTF.

The J gene is TRBJ2-3, the V gene TRBV28; D unclear. Germline V CDR1 and CDR2: MDHEN, SYDVKM. Trimming shortened V by 7 bases and J by 4 bases, and 12 bases separated the two germline ends. CDR3 length equals 13 residues. The CDR3: CASKPSLPDTQYF. DNA of the CDR3: TGTGCCAGCAAGCCTAGTCTCCCAGATACGCAGTATTTT.

This chain links TRBV4-2 with TRBJ2-2, with D possibly TRBD2 on 6 matching bases. CDR1 and CDR2 from the germline V gene are LGHNA and YNFKEQ. The CDR3 covers 15 residues. Between the trimmed V and J ends, which lost 1 base and 5 bases, there was a span of 11 bases. For the CDR3, the DNA is TGTGCCAGCAGCCAAGTCGGGAGTTGGACCGGGGAGCTGTTTTTT. This gives the protein CASSQVGSWTGELFF.

The chain recombines TRBV10-3 with TRBJ2-5, with TRBD2 identical over 14 bases. This CDR3 is 16 amino acids long. V was pared by 6 bases and J by 5 bases, with 8 bases of the junction left unmatched. The germline CDR1 and CDR2 sequences are ENHRY and SYGVKD. As DNA, the CDR3 is TGTGCCATCAGCCCCGGACTAGCGGGAGGAAGGGAGACCCAGTACTTC. Protein: CAISPGLAGGRETQYF.

V and J are TRBV6-4 and TRBJ2-7; 16 positions match TRBD2. Germline loops: CDR1 MRHNA, CDR2 SNTAGT. The CDR3 runs 16 residues. J lost 4 bases, V lost 6 bases, and 6 bases had no gene match. The CDR3: CASSLSGLAGGYEQYF. The DNA of the CDR3 is TGTGCCAGCAGCCTCTCGGGACTAGCGGGAGGGTACGAGCAGTACTTC.

J is TRBJ2-2 and V is TRBV27; perhaps TRBD2 as D (5 bases). Germline V gene sequence: CDR1 MNHEY, CDR2 SMNVEV (reference sequence). V was trimmed by 6 bases and J by 3 bases, leaving 17 bases between them. CDR3 length equals 16 residues. The CDR3 nucleotides read TGTGCCAGCAGCCCCGATATTGCGGAGGACACCGGGGAGCTGTTTTTT. This translates into CASSPDIAEDTGELFF.

The table lists this clone with a count of one. V is TRBV6-6 and J is TRBJ2-7; D perhaps matches TRBD2 (6 bases). V was pared by 7 bases and J by 5 bases, with 15 bases between. The CDR3 has 13 residues. Germline values: CDR1 MNHNY, CDR2 SVGAGI (reference sequence). The CDR3 sequence is CASTPGDWNEQYF. In DNA, the CDR3 is TGTGCCAGCACCCCGGGAGACTGGAACGAGCAGTACTTC.

The chain combines TRBV2 with TRBJ2-1, with TRBD2 matching over 8 bases. CDR1 is SNHLY, CDR2 FYNNEI, per germline. V shed 7 bases, J shed 5 bases, and the junction held 7 bases outside the gene matches. This CDR3 is 14 amino acids long. In nucleotides, the CDR3 is TGTGCCAGCAATCCCGGACTAGCCGACAATGAGCAGTTCTTC. This translates into CASNPGLADNEQFF.

CDR3 in amino acids: CASSATGGPPDTQYF. The CDR3 DNA is TGTGCCAGCAGCGCGACGGGAGGGCCCCCAGATACGCAGTATTTT. The V and J genes are TRBV7-2 and TRBJ2-3; 8 positions match TRBD2. Germline trimming cut 5 bases from V and 4 bases from J; bases unmatched to any gene: 8. The length of the CDR3 is 15 residues. Germline V gene sequence: CDR1 SGHTA, CDR2 FQGNSA. Complete variable domain (other parts from reference TRBV7-2 and TRBJ2-3): GAGVSQSPSNKVTEKGKDVELRCDPISGHTALYWYRQSLGQGLEFLIYFQGNSAPDKSGLPSDRFSAERTGGSVSTLTIQRTQQEDSAVYLCASSATGGPPDTQYFGPGTRLTVL.

The chain is built from TRBV7-9 and TRBJ2-5, with 9 bases that match TRBD2. This CDR3 spans 16 amino acids. V dropped 8 bases and J dropped 2; count of bases not matched to a gene: 12. CDR1 SEHNR and CDR2 FQNEAQ come from the germline V gene (reference sequence). The CDR3: CASPRSGGLAQETQYF. In nucleotides, the CDR3 is TGTGCCAGCCCCCGGTCCGGGGGACTAGCACAAGAGACCCAGTACTTC.

Notes on this clone: Its ends do not fully match the called genes, so a read error is possible. The chain couples TRBV7-2 to TRBJ2-1; D may be TRBD1 (5 bases). The germline V gene encodes CDR1 SGHTA and CDR2 FQGNSA. CDR3 length: 15 residues. As DNA, the CDR3 is TGTGCCAGCAGCTTAGGCTGGGGCTCCTACCATGAGCAGTTCTTC. Encoded protein: CASSLGWGSYHEQFF.

The chain carries TRBV19 and TRBJ2-3; the match to TRBD2 covers 14 bases. This CDR3 spans 15 amino acids. Germline trimming cut 4 bases from V and 10 bases from J; bases unmatched to any gene: 7. Germline V gives CDR1 LNHDA, CDR2 SQIVND (reference sequence). CDR3 DNA sequence: TGTGCCAGTAGTAAAACCGGGACTAGCGGGAGTTCGCAGTATTTT. It yields the protein CASSKTGTSGSSQYF.

The rearrangement uses TRBV21-1 and TRBJ2-1; the DNA was not used to check the table's D call, TRBD2. TRBV21-1 is annotated as a pseudogene. This CDR3 contains 12 residues. The CDR3: CASKRLANEQFF. The CDR3 bases are TGTGCCAGCAAGCGACTAGCTAATGAGCAGTTCTTC.

This rearrangement joins TRBV6-1 to TRBJ2-5, with TRBD2 as a possible D gene (6 bases). The CDR3 sequence is 17 residues long. Germline values: CDR1 MNHNS, CDR2 SASEGT. Trimming removed 4 bases from V and 0 bases from J, with 18 bases in between. In DNA, the CDR3 is TGTGCCAGCAGTGGCCCAAGGGACTTCACGTACCAAGAGACCCAGTACTTC. Amino acids: CASSGPRDFTYQETQYF.

The rearrangement links TRBV10-1 to TRBJ2-1; the match to TRBD2 covers 9 bases. Germline values: CDR1 WNHNN, CDR2 SYGVQD (reference sequence). This CDR3 comprises 15 residues. J was trimmed by 4 bases and V by 3 bases; bases with no gene match: 4. This CDR3 is CASSEGREGYNEQFF. The DNA for the CDR3 is TGCGCCAGCAGTGAAGGGCGGGAGGGTTACAATGAGCAGTTCTTC.

The genes are TRBV11-2 and TRBJ1-6; D may be TRBD1 (6 bases). Germline V CDR1 and CDR2: SGHAT, FQNNGV. This CDR3 has 13 amino acids. The V and J ends lost 2 bases and 7 bases respectively, with 6 bases between them. CDR3 DNA: TGTGCCAGCAGCTTAAGGGGGAATTCACCCCTCCACTTT. It is translated as CASSLRGNSPLHF.

The chain links TRBV18 to TRBJ2-5; 7 nucleotides line up with TRBD2. V gave up 6 bases and J gave up 0 bases; unmatched junction bases: 7. The CDR3 sequence is 15 residues long. CDR1 KGHSH and CDR2 LQKENI come from the germline V gene. CDR3: CASSPTSAYQETQYF. CDR3 bases: TGTGCCAGCTCCCCCACTAGCGCGTACCAAGAGACCCAGTACTTC.

The V call is TRBV11-2, the J call TRBJ2-3; the D gene is possibly TRBD1 (6 bases). The V gene lost 6 bases and the J gene lost 0 bases, with 10 bases spanning the gap. The germline CDR1 and CDR2 sequences are SGHAT and FQNNGV. The CDR3 has 14 residues. The CDR3 region is CASRLDRSTDTQYF. The CDR3 bases are TGTGCCAGCAGACTAGACAGGAGCACAGATACGCAGTATTTT.

J is TRBJ2-1 and V is TRBV6-5, with D possibly being TRBD2 (6 bases). V lost 0 bases and J lost 6, with 9 bases in between. The CDR3 loop spans 14 amino acids. Germline assignment: CDR1 MNHEY and CDR2 SVGAGI. CDR3 loop: CASSYSSGSNEQFF. DNA of the CDR3: TGTGCCAGCAGTTACTCATCCGGGAGCAATGAGCAGTTCTTC.

This chain joins TRBV5-1 and TRBJ1-1, with 9 bases that match TRBD1. The CDR3 is 17 residues long. Germline-derived CDR1 and CDR2 are SGHRS and YFSETQ. Trimming took 4 bases from V and 3 from J; bases not matched to a gene: 13. The CDR3 loop is CASSRTTGGFGDTEAFF. CDR3 coding DNA: TGCGCCAGCAGCCGAACAACAGGGGGCTTCGGGGACACTGAAGCTTTCTTT.

This chain links TRBV10-1 with TRBJ1-1; D remains ambiguous. CDR3 size: 13 residues. V lost 6 bases and J lost 1, with 9 bases in between. Germline V gene data show CDR1 as WNHNN and CDR2 as SYGVQD (reference sequence). The CDR3 sequence is CASRASGNTEAFF. In nucleotides, the CDR3 is TGCGCCAGCAGGGCATCAGGGAACACTGAAGCTTTCTTT.

This clone was seen a handful of times. V gene TRBV28 combines with J gene TRBJ2-6; tentatively, D is TRBD2 (6 bases). CDR3 size: 15 residues. Deletions cut 2 bases from V and 2 bases from J, with 7 bases between. Looked up from germline, CDR1 is MDHEN and CDR2 is SYDVKM. The CDR3 protein is CASSLPGAGANVLTF. The CDR3 nucleotides read TGTGCCAGCAGTTTACCGGGAGCTGGGGCCAACGTCCTGACTTTC. Full variable domain (remainder filled in from reference TRBV28 and TRBJ2-6): DVKVTQSSRYLVKRTGEKVFLECVQDMDHENMFWYRQDPGLGLRLIYFSYDVKMKEKGDIPEGYSVSREKKERFSLILESASTNQTSMYLCASSLPGAGANVLTFGAGSRLTVL.

V and J are TRBV6-1 and TRBJ2-7; TRBD1 might be the D (6 bases). There are 15 residues in the CDR3. V was shortened by 3 bases and J by 0 bases, with 12 bases between the two germline ends. Germline V gene sequence: CDR1 MNHNS, CDR2 SASEGT. The CDR3 nucleotides read TGTGCCAGCAGTGACTTAAACAGGGACTCCTACGAGCAGTACTTC. Encoded protein: CASSDLNRDSYEQYF.

Concerning this clone itself: The same CDR3 is also encoded by other DNA sequences in this sample. DNA for the CDR3: TGTGCCAGCAGTTTATCGGGCGGGAGCTCCTACAATGAGCAGTTCTTC. Encoded protein: CASSLSGGSSYNEQFF. The V gene is TRBV28, the J gene TRBJ2-1, with 7 positions matching TRBD2. Germline-derived CDR1 and CDR2 are MDHEN and SYDVKM. This CDR3 spans 16 amino acids. After removal of 1 base from V and 0 bases from J, the junction contained 3 bases not matched to a gene.

This clone was recorded only once. The V gene is TRBV5-1, the J gene TRBJ2-3, with D possibly matching TRBD2 (5 bases). The CDR3 extends over 15 amino acids. V gave up 0 bases and J gave up 2 bases, with 10 bases separating them. Germline loops: CDR1 SGHRS, CDR2 YFSETQ. As DNA, the CDR3 is TGCGCCAGCAGCTTGGAAAGCGGAGACACAGATACGCAGTATTTT. Protein sequence: CASSLESGDTDTQYF.

The rearrangement joins TRBV27 to TRBJ2-7; tentatively, D is TRBD2 (7 bases). This CDR3 is 16 amino acids long. The germline V gene has CDR1 MNHEY and CDR2 SMNVEV (reference sequence). The germline V and J ends were trimmed by 8 bases and 4 bases, with 24 bases remaining between them. CDR3 sequence: CASSPGGPPWGYEQYF. In nucleotides, the CDR3 is TGTGCCAGCTCTCCCGGGGGGCCCCCCTGGGGATACGAGCAGTACTTC.

V gene TRBV5-1 combines with J gene TRBJ1-2, with 8 nucleotides matching TRBD1. The germline V gene has CDR1 SGHRS and CDR2 YFSETQ. V shed 4 bases and J 7 bases; nucleotides not matched to a gene: 9. The CDR3 is 14 amino acids. CDR3: CASSGDRGSGGYTF. The CDR3 DNA reads as TGCGCCAGCAGCGGCGACAGGGGAAGTGGTGGCTACACCTTC.

The rearrangement uses TRBV28 and TRBJ2-3; D possibly corresponds to TRBD1 (5 bases). V shed 5 bases and J shed 5 bases, with 11 bases lying between them. The CDR3 is 13 amino acids. Germline V CDR1 and CDR2: MDHEN, SYDVKM. This chain's CDR3 is CASSPPDRDTQYF. The CDR3 DNA follows: TGTGCCAGCAGTCCACCCGACAGAGATACGCAGTATTTT.

The rearrangement links TRBV19 to TRBJ2-2; 8 bases match TRBD1. Germline trimming cut 8 bases from V and 5 bases from J; bases unmatched to any gene: 7. The length of the CDR3 is 14 residues. Germline CDR1 and CDR2: LNHDA and SQIVND (reference sequence). CDR3 sequence: CASSRTGRTGELFF. CDR3 nucleotides: TGTGCCAGTTCTCGGACAGGGAGGACCGGGGAGCTGTTTTTT.